Listed below are T cell receptor beta chains from one sample, sequenced in a study of T cells in Graves' hyperthyroidism and ophthalmopathy. Each CDR3 protein is one row after TCRdb ran MiXCR on the multiplex PCR reads. This repertoire shows 600,000 to 850,000 distinct CDR3 sequences, around a sixth found once; its top ten account for 16%. The specimen sequenced was blood. All receptors derive from a woman aged 50 to 65 with Graves' hyperthyroidism that later progressed to Graves' ophthalmopathy. CDR3s include the opening cysteine and the closing phenylalanine or tryptophan. The D gene is left open where the match is weak. Clone size is not always given. Where it is, it says once, few, many or a class for expanded clones.

J gene: TRBJ1-5; D gene: TRBD1; clone size: few; V gene: TRBV30; CDR3 DNA: TGTGCCGCTTCCCAGGGGGCCAAACAGCCCCAGCATTTT; CDR3 protein: CAASQGAKQPQHF
J gene: TRBJ1-5; D gene: NA; clone size: few; V gene: TRBV7-8; CDR3 DNA: TGTGCCAGCAGCCGCAGGGTGGGGAATAGCAATCAGCCCCAGCATTTT; CDR3 protein: CASSRRVGNSNQPQHF
J gene: TRBJ2-2; D gene: NA; clone size: few; V gene: TRBV5-1; CDR3 DNA: TGCGCCAGCAGCTCCAACACTCTCACCGGGGAGCTGTTTTTT; CDR3 protein: CASSSNTLTGELFF
J gene: TRBJ2-7; D gene: TRBD2; clone size: many; V gene: TRBV5-1; CDR3 DNA: TGCGCCAGCAGCTTGGGGCGATCACTAGCGGGGGACTACGAGCAGTACTTC; CDR3 protein: CASSLGRSLAGDYEQYF
J gene: TRBJ1-2; D gene: TRBD1; clone size: few; V gene: TRBV6-6; CDR3 DNA: TGTGCCAGCAGTTACTCGGTTTCGGGACAGCAACTTCAAAACTATGGCTACACCTTC; CDR3 protein: CASSYSVSGQQLQNYGYTF
J gene: TRBJ1-2; D gene: TRBD1; clone size: NA; V gene: TRBV4-1; CDR3 DNA: TGCGCCAGCAGCCAAAGACAGGGGGAGGGCTATGGCTACACCTTC; CDR3 protein: CASSQRQGEGYGYTF
J gene: TRBJ2-3; D gene: TRBD1; clone size: many; V gene: TRBV5-1; CDR3 DNA: TGCGCCAGCAGCTGGACTGCCTCCGGGACAGGGGGCACAGATACGCAGTATTTT; CDR3 protein: CASSWTASGTGGTDTQYF
J gene: TRBJ2-2; D gene: NA; clone size: few; V gene: TRBV3-1; CDR3 DNA: TGTGCCAGCAGCCAAGATTTGGGTGACACCGGGGAGCTGTTTTTT; CDR3 protein: CASSQDLGDTGELFF
J gene: TRBJ1-1; D gene: NA; clone size: few; V gene: TRBV12-5; CDR3 DNA: TGTGCTAGTGGGGACCCCGTGATGAACACTGAAGCTTTCTTT; CDR3 protein: CASGDPVMNTEAFF
J gene: TRBJ1-1; D gene: NA; clone size: few; V gene: TRBV4-2; CDR3 DNA: TGTGCCAGCAGCCCGGTAGAGGCGGAAGTGAACACTGAAGCTTTCTTT; CDR3 protein: CASSPVEAEVNTEAFF
J gene: TRBJ2-1; D gene: NA; clone size: many; V gene: TRBV12-3/TRBV12-4; CDR3 DNA: TGTGCCAGCAGTTCCCGACTAGAGGTTAACAATGAGCAGTTCTTC; CDR3 protein: CASSSRLEVNNEQFF
J gene: TRBJ1-1; D gene: NA; clone size: few; V gene: TRBV5-1; CDR3 DNA: TGCGCCAGCAGCAGCCAAGGCATGGGGGCTGAAGCTTTCTTT; CDR3 protein: CASSSQGMGAEAFF
J gene: TRBJ1-5; D gene: NA; clone size: NA; V gene: TRBV6-1; CDR3 DNA: TGTGCCGACGGCCAGAAATGGGGTCAGCCCCAGCATTTT; CDR3 protein: CADGQKWGQPQHF
J gene: TRBJ1-4; D gene: NA; clone size: few; V gene: TRBV9; CDR3 DNA: TGTGCCAGCAGCCCGGAGGACCTAGCTGAAAAACTGTTTTTT; CDR3 protein: CASSPEDLAEKLFF
J gene: TRBJ1-6; D gene: NA; clone size: NA; V gene: TRBV27; CDR3 DNA: TGTGCCAGCAGTTTTCTCAGTTCACCCCTCCACTTT; CDR3 protein: CASSFLSSPLHF
J gene: TRBJ1-1; D gene: NA; clone size: many; V gene: TRBV13; CDR3 DNA: TGTGCCAGCAGCCTCCGGACGGGAGAAGCTTTCTTT; CDR3 protein: CASSLRTGEAFF
J gene: TRBJ2-5; D gene: NA; clone size: NA; V gene: TRBV5-4; CDR3 DNA: TGTGCCAGCAGCCTGCTGGAACAAGAGACCCAGTACTTC; CDR3 protein: CASSLLEQETQYF
J gene: TRBJ1-2; D gene: NA; clone size: NA; V gene: TRBV6-1; CDR3 DNA: TGTGCCAGCAGTGAAGCCCCCAACGGATACTATGGCTACACCTTC; CDR3 protein: CASSEAPNGYYGYTF
J gene: TRBJ2-7; D gene: TRBD2; clone size: NA; V gene: TRBV3-1; CDR3 DNA: TGTGCCAGCAGCCCCCCCAGCGGGGGGGCCTACGAGCAGTACTTC; CDR3 protein: CASSPPSGGAYEQYF
J gene: TRBJ2-7; D gene: NA; clone size: many; V gene: TRBV7-2; CDR3 DNA: TGTGCCAGCAGCTTTGACAGGAGGACCTACGAGCAGTACTTC; CDR3 protein: CASSFDRRTYEQYF
J gene: TRBJ2-2; D gene: TRBD2; clone size: few; V gene: TRBV4-1; CDR3 DNA: TGCGCCAGCAGCCAAGTTGAAGCGGGGGGGACCAACACCGGGGAGCTGTTTTTT; CDR3 protein: CASSQVEAGGTNTGELFF
J gene: TRBJ2-7; D gene: NA; clone size: many; V gene: TRBV11-1; CDR3 DNA: TGTGCCAGCAGCTTGGGGCTCCTCTACGAGCAGTACTTC; CDR3 protein: CASSLGLLYEQYF